The following is a T cell receptor beta chain sequence with its context. The data derive from a study of OX40 agonist ivuxolimab in advanced cancers. Clones were sequenced by immunoSEQ multiplex PCR, and TCRdb holds only the in-frame ones, with some missing. This table has under 70,000 clones, about nine tenths appearing once. The CDR3 runs to 13 residues. V lost 8 bases, J lost 7 bases, and 15 bases lay in between. The V gene's germline CDR1 is MNHNS and CDR2 SASEGT. This clonotype originated in an adult with an advanced solid tumor such as melanoma, head and neck, liver or kidney cancer. The sequences come from CD4+ or CD8+ T cells sorted from blood, collected in a trial of the OX40 agonist ivuxolimab. V gene TRBV6-1 combines with J gene TRBJ2-1; D possibly corresponds to TRBD2 (6 bases). CDR3: CASPSGGGNEQFF. The CDR3 coding sequence is TGTGCCAGCCCGAGCGGTGGGGGGAATGAGCAGTTCTTC.